The 16 T cell receptor beta chains below were found in one sample sequenced in a study of T-cell reconstitution after alpha-beta-depleted transplantation in children. Researchers prepared the TCRbeta library using unique molecular identifiers, the study reports. MiXCR, applied by TCRdb to the PCR reads, yields one record per CDR3 protein. The sample contains 250,000 to 300,000 distinct CDR3 sequences, roughly 11% of which appear only once. Material: peripheral blood, obtained 180 days after TCRalphabeta/CD19-depleted stem cell transplant. Receptors originate from a male patient aged 2-15 years who had a stem cell transplant for chronic granulomatous disease, so the T cells may come from the graft donor.

On this clonotype: A much more abundant neighbour one base away suggests this may be a read error. This rearrangement joins TRBV29-1 to TRBJ2-5; TRBD1 is a possible D gene (6 bases). The CDR3 is made up of 12 amino acids. V lost 4 bases, J lost 8 bases, and 14 bases lay in between. Germline CDR1 SQVTM, CDR2 ANQGSEA. CDR3: CSVAGVGDTQYF. The CDR3 DNA sequence: TGCAGCGTTGCAGGGGTTGGGGATACCCAGTACTTC.

This clonotype appeared many times. J is TRBJ2-6 and V is TRBV5-1; 7 bases line up with TRBD1. Germline CDR1 reads SGHRS; CDR2 reads YFSETQ. The CDR3 runs 19 residues. Trimming took 4 bases from V and 0 from J; bases not matched to a gene: 13. CDR3 nucleotide sequence: TGCGCCAGCAGCCCGATCCCGGGACAGCAACGCTCTGGGGCCAACGTCCTGACTTTC. It translates to CASSPIPGQQRSGANVLTF.

This clonotype has ten or more counts. CDR3 coding DNA: TGCAGTGCCAGGACTAGCGTCTCGGAATCGATCGGGGAGCTGTTTTTT. As protein: CSARTSVSESIGELFF. The J gene is TRBJ2-2, the V gene TRBV20-1; 9 nucleotides match TRBD2. CDR1 DFQATT and CDR2 SNEGSKA come from the germline V gene (reference sequence). Trimming took 6 bases from V and 7 from J; bases not matched to a gene: 15. CDR3 length: 16 amino acids.

The table lists this clonotype with a few counts. This chain joins TRBV12-3 or TRBV12-4 and TRBJ2-3; D is perhaps TRBD2 (6 bases). V was shortened by 9 bases and J by 3 bases, with 16 bases between the two germline ends. The CDR3 has 14 residues. The DNA of the CDR3 is TGTGCCAGTCAAACTAGCTATCGGACAGATACGCAGTATTTT. Translated: CASQTSYRTDTQYF.

This clonotype was detected many times. The rearrangement joins TRBV6-5 to TRBJ2-5; 8 bases are shared with TRBD1. Looked up from germline, CDR1 is MNHEY and CDR2 is SVGAGI. Germline trimming cut 2 bases from V and 5 bases from J; bases unmatched to any gene: 7. The CDR3 is 15 amino acids. The CDR3 is CASSYRLQGVETQYF. As DNA, the CDR3 is TGTGCCAGCAGTTACCGCCTACAGGGGGTGGAGACCCAGTACTTC.

The sample holds many counts of this clonotype. The chain couples TRBV28 to TRBJ2-7; the D is unclear. Germline lookup yields CDR1 MDHEN and CDR2 SYDVKM. The CDR3 runs to 13 residues. The CDR3 here is CITRNASSYEQYF. The CDR3, as DNA: TGTATTACTCGGAACGCCAGCTCCTACGAGCAGTACTTC.

This clonotype has ten or more counts. The genes are TRBV5-1 and TRBJ2-7, with 8 bases identical to TRBD2. CDR3 size: 17 residues. Germline V lookup: CDR1 SGHRS, CDR2 YFSETQ. Trimming at V came to 0 bases and at J to 0 bases, leaving 8 bases not matched to a gene. Written as DNA, the CDR3 is TGCGCCAGCAGCTTGGCCGGGGGGGACTGGAACTCCTACGAGCAGTACTTC. Protein: CASSLAGGDWNSYEQYF.

This clonotype showed up many times. CDR3 nucleotide sequence: TGTGCCAGCAGTTTAGGGCGTGACAGCTACGAGCAGTACTTC. Its protein product is CASSLGRDSYEQYF. The chain couples TRBV12-3 or TRBV12-4 to TRBJ2-7; perhaps TRBD1 as D (5 bases). The CDR3 totals 14 residues. The V end was cut by 1 base, the J end by 3 bases, with 10 bases between.

There are many counts of this clonotype. The chain carries TRBV28 and TRBJ2-2; a weak D match, TRBD2 (6 bases). Germline-derived CDR1 and CDR2 are MDHEN and SYDVKM. This CDR3 is 18 amino acids long. V was pared by 1 base and J by 1 base, with 16 bases between. CDR3 sequence (DNA): TGTGCCAGCAGTTTATACCCCTGGGGTAGCGGGAACACCGGGGAGCTGTTTTTT. Residues: CASSLYPWGSGNTGELFF.

This clonotype was recorded at least ten times. The chain carries TRBV9 and TRBJ1-4; D is unresolved. V was clipped by 4 bases and J by 7 bases, with 17 bases between them. The length of the CDR3 is 15 residues. Germline V lookup: CDR1 SGDLS, CDR2 YYNGEE. CDR3 protein: CASSPHSRLGEKLFF. CDR3 bases: TGTGCCAGCAGCCCTCATTCCCGTTTGGGTGAAAAACTGTTTTTT.

This clonotype was counted at least ten times. The V gene is TRBV10-3, the J gene TRBJ2-7; D tentatively reads TRBD1 or TRBD2 (5 bases each). The V gene's germline CDR1 is ENHRY and CDR2 SYGVKD. V was pared by 6 bases and J by 5 bases, with 14 bases between. The CDR3 length is 13 residues. The CDR3: CAIRAGTGDEQYF. The CDR3 DNA is TGTGCCATCAGAGCCGGGACCGGTGACGAGCAGTACTTC.

At least ten counts were recorded for this clonotype. The genes are TRBV4-1 and TRBJ1-5; no definite D call. This CDR3 spans 15 amino acids. Germline CDR1 MGHRA, CDR2 YSYEKL. V dropped 2 bases and J dropped 5 bases, with 13 bases sitting between them. Here the CDR3 reads CASSQPGEWDQPQHF. The CDR3 coding sequence is TGCGCCAGCAGCCAACCGGGAGAGTGGGATCAGCCCCAGCATTTT.

This clonotype appeared many times. The rearrangement uses TRBV6-5 and TRBJ1-5; 12 bases are shared with TRBD1. Germline trimming cut 4 bases from V and 0 bases from J; bases unmatched to any gene: 10. The CDR3 is made up of 19 amino acids. Per germline, CDR1 MNHEY and CDR2 SVGAGI. The CDR3 DNA reads TGTGCCAGCAGTTTCGCCGGGACAGGGGGCTTTGATAGCAATCAGCCCCAGCATTTT. As protein: CASSFAGTGGFDSNQPQHF.

With respect to this clonotype: One end of the junction is discordant with germline, which a read error may explain. As DNA, the CDR3 is TGTGCCAGCAGTTACTCGCGTCACCTCTCAGGGGCCAACGTCCTGACTTTC. Protein sequence: CASSYSRHLSGANVLTF. This chain joins TRBV6-4 and TRBJ2-6, with unresolved D. Germline V CDR1 and CDR2: MRHNA, SNTAGT. This CDR3 contains 17 residues.

In this sample, this clonotype turned up many times. This chain connects TRBV20-1 to TRBJ2-5; D unresolved. V gave up 0 bases and J gave up 4 bases, with 0 bases separating them. From germline, CDR1 is DFQATT and CDR2 SNEGSKA (reference sequence). The CDR3 contains 10 residues. The CDR3 DNA reads TGCAGTGCTAGAGAAGAGACCCAGTACTTC. Its translation is CSAREETQYF.

This chain connects TRBV7-9 to TRBJ2-7, with D uncertain. The V gene lost 1 base and the J gene lost 5 bases, with 15 bases spanning the gap. This CDR3 has 15 residues. Germline V gene data show CDR1 as SEHNR and CDR2 as FQNEAQ (reference sequence). CDR3 nucleotides: TGTGCCAGCAGCTTAGTAGGTGGCCGCCTCCACGAGCAGTACTTC. Protein product: CASSLVGGRLHEQYF.